This paragraph reports one TCR beta chain. Its antigen is undetermined. V gave up 3 bases and J gave up 1 base, with 9 bases separating them. Per germline, CDR1 GTSNPN and CDR2 SVGIG (reference sequence). The CDR3 has 13 amino acids. This sample is drawn from a study of beta chain features in type 1 diabetes. Regarding the study as a whole: Among type 1 diabetes patients, VDJ junctions had fewer insertions and more deletions. These data did not resolve whether HLA type affects TCRB rearrangement.

One heparinised blood draw averaging roughly 100 mL was given by each donor. Stem cell-like memory, regulatory, central memory and naive CD4+ cells were sorted via CD45RO/CCR7/CD25/CD127/CD95/CD27. Expressed TCRB transcripts were sequenced because the entire RNA isolate underwent reverse transcription. Only in-frame clones appear in the TCRdb table, and some are missing; sequencing was by immunoSEQ multiplex PCR. Of 350,000 to 400,000 clones in the sample, roughly 16% were seen once. The TCR comes from a young woman in good health. The specimen sequenced was naive CD4+ T cells from blood. The chain joins TRBV30 to TRBJ1-1; D ambiguous. CDR3 sequence reads: CAWRAQWNTEAFF. The CDR3 region has the DNA TGTGCCTGGAGGGCCCAATGGAACACTGAAGCTTTCTTT.